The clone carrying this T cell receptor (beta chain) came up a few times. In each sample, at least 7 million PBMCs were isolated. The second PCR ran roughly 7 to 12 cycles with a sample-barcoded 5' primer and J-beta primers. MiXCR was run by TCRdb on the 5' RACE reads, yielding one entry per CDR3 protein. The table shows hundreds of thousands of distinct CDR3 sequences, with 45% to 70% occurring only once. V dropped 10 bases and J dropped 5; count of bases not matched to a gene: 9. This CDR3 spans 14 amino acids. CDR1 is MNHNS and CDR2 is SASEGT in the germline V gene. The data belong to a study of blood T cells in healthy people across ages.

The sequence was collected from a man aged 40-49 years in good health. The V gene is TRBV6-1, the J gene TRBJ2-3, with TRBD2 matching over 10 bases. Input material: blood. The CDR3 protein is CATVTRTSGDTQYF. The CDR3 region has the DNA TGTGCCACCGTGACTCGGACTAGCGGAGATACGCAGTATTTT.